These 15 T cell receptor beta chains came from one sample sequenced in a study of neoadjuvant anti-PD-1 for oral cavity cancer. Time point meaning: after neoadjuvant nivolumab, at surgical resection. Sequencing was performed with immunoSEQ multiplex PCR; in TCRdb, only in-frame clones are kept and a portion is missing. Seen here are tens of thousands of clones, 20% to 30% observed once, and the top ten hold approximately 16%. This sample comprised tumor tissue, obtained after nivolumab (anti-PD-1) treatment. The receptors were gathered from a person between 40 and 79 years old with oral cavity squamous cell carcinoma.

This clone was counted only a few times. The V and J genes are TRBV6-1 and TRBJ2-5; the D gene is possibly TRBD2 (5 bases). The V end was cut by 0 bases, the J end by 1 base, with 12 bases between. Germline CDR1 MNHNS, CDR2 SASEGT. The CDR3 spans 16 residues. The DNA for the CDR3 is TGTGCCAGCAGTGAAGCGCCCGGCGGGTCCCAAGAGACCCAGTACTTC. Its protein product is CASSEAPGGSQETQYF.

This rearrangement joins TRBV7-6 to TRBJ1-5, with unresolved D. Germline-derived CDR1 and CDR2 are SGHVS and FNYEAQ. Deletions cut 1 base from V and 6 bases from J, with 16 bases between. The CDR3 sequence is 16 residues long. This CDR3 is CASSLVGSPDVQPQHF. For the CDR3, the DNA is TGTGCCAGCAGCTTAGTAGGCAGCCCCGATGTTCAGCCCCAGCATTTT.

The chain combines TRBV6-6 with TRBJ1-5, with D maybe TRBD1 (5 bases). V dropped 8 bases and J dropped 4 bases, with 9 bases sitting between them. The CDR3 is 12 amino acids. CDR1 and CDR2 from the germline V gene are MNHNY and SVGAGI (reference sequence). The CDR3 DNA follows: TGTGCCAGCCGAGAGGGGAATCAGCCCCAGCATTTT. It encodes CASREGNQPQHF.

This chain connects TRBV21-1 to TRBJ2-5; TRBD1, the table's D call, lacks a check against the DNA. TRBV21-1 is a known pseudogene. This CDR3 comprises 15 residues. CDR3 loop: CARPSQDRSQETQYF. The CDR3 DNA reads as TGTGCCCGCCCCTCACAGGACAGGAGCCAAGAGACCCAGTACTTC.

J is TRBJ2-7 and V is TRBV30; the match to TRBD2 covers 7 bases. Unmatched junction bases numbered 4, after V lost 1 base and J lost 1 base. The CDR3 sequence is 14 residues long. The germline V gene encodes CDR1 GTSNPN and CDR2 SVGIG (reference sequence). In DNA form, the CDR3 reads TGTGCCTGGAGTGCCGAGCGGGGTTCCTACGAGCAGTACTTC. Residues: CAWSAERGSYEQYF.

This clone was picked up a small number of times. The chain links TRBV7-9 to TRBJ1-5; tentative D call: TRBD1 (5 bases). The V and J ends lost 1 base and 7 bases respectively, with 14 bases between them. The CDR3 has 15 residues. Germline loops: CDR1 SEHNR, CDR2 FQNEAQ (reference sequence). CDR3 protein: CASSLGDSSIQPQHF. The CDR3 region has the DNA TGTGCCAGCAGCTTAGGAGACAGTTCCATACAGCCCCAGCATTTT.

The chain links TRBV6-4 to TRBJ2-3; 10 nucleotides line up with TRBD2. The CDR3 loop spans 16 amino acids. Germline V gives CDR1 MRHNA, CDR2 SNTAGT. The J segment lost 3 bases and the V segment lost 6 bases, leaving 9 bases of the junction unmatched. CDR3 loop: CASSPSSGRRTDTQYF. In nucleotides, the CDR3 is TGTGCCAGCAGCCCCTCTAGCGGGAGAAGGACAGATACGCAGTATTTT.

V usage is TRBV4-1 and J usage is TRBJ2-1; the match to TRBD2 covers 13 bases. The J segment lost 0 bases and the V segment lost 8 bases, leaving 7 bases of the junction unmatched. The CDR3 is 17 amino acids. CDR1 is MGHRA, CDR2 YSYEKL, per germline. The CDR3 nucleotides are TGCGCCAGCGGCGGACTAGCGGGAGCTCCCTCCTACAATGAGCAGTTCTTC. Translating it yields CASGGLAGAPSYNEQFF.

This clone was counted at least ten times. The CDR3: CASSYLQGNEKLFF. The CDR3 DNA sequence: TGTGCCAGCAGTTATCTTCAGGGGAATGAAAAACTGTTTTTT. The chain employs TRBV6-5 and TRBJ1-4; weak D call: TRBD1 (6 bases). The germline V gene encodes CDR1 MNHEY and CDR2 SVGAGI. The CDR3 extends over 14 amino acids. V was shortened by 3 bases and J by 5 bases, with 10 bases between the two germline ends.

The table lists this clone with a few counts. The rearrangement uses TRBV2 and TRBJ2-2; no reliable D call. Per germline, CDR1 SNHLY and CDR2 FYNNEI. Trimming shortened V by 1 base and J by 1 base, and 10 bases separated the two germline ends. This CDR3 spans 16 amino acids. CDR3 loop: CASSEEGGLNTGELFF. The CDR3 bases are TGTGCCAGCAGTGAAGAGGGCGGTCTGAACACCGGGGAGCTGTTTTTT.

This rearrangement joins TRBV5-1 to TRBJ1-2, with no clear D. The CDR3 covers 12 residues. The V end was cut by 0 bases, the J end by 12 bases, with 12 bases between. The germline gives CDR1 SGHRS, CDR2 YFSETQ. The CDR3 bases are TGCGCCAGCAGCTTGGCCGCTGGGGAGGACACCTTC. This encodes CASSLAAGEDTF.

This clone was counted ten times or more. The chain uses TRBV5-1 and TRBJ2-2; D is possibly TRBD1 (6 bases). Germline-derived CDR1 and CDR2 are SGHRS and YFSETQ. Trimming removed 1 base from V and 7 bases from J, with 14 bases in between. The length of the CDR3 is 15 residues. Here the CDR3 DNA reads TGCGCCAGCAGCTTGTCAGGGGCCGAACACGGGGAGCTGTTTTTT. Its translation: CASSLSGAEHGELFF.

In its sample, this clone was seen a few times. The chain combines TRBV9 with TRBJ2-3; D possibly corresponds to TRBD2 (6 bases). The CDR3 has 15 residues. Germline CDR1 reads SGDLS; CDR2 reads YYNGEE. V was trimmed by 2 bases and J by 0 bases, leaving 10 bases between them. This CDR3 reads CASSVRGTSTDTQYF. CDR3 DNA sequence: TGTGCCAGCAGCGTCCGCGGGACTAGCACAGATACGCAGTATTTT.

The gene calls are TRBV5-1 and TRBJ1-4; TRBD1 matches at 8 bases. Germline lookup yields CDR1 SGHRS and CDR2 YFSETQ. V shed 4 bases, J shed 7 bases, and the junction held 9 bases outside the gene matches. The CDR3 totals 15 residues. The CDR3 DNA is TGCGCCAGCAGCGCAGGACAGGGAGTGTCTGAAAAACTGTTTTTT. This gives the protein CASSAGQGVSEKLFF.

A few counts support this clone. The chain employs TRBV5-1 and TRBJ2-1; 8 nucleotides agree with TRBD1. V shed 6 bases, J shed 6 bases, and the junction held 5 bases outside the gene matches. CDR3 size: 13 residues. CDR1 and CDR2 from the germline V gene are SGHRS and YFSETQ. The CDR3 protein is CASKTGVGNEQFF. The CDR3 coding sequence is TGCGCCAGCAAGACAGGGGTAGGCAATGAGCAGTTCTTC.